These 20 T cell receptor beta chains share one sample of origin, sequenced in a study of CD8 T cells in ankylosing spondylitis. Study-wide results and caveats: Among TCR beta sequences, a motif of under 10 highly homologous variants appeared characteristic of ankylosing spondylitis blood.

Their antigens remain unidentified. Via MiXCR, TCRdb re-called the 5' RACE reads, giving one row per CDR3 protein. This sample has a few hundred thousand distinct CDR3 sequences, with about a fifth found just once. Input material: blood, either unsorted or a sorted T cell fraction (not recorded which). The source of these receptors is a male donor with ankylosing spondylitis.

This clonotype has more than one count but fewer than ten. The CDR3 nucleotides are TGTGCCAGCAGCTTAACCAGGTCGGGTGAGCAGTTCTTC. This encodes CASSLTRSGEQFF. The rearrangement uses TRBV11-1 and TRBJ2-1; D unclear. Trimming took 2 bases from V and 9 from J, leaving 11 bases between them. Germline CDR1 reads SGHAT; CDR2 reads FQDESV (reference sequence). This CDR3 comprises 13 residues.

This clonotype was detected ten times or more. The chain employs TRBV5-1 and TRBJ2-7; D gene uncertain. This CDR3 is built from 11 residues. Trimming left V 8 bases short and J 5 bases short, with 11 bases between. Germline V gene lookup returns CDR1 SGHRS and CDR2 YFSETQ. In DNA, the CDR3 is TGCGCCAGTAGAAGGGAACACGAGCAGTACTTC. It translates to CASRREHEQYF.

This clonotype came up a few times. The chain joins TRBV7-9 to TRBJ2-7; 7 nucleotides line up with TRBD2. CDR3 length: 16 amino acids. Germline values: CDR1 SEHNR, CDR2 FQNEAQ (reference sequence). The V segment lost 1 base and the J segment 5 bases; nucleotides outside the gene matches: 11. The CDR3 spells CASSLGQGGGRNEQYF. CDR3 DNA: TGTGCCAGCAGCTTAGGGCAGGGTGGCGGGAGAAACGAGCAGTACTTC. Supplemented by reference TRBV7-9 and TRBJ2-7, the full variable domain reads DTGVSQNPRHKITKRGQNVTFRCDPISEHNRLYWYRQTLGQGPEFLTYFQNEAQLEKSRLLSDRFSAERPKGSFSTLEIQRTEQGDSAMYLCASSLGQGGGRNEQYFGPGTRLTVT.

This clonotype was seen once. The chain has TRBV4-1 and TRBJ2-5; D possibly corresponds to TRBD1 (6 bases). Germline CDR1 reads MGHRA; CDR2 reads YSYEKL. The CDR3 is made up of 14 amino acids. Trimming pared 1 base from V and 5 bases from J, leaving 11 bases between. The CDR3 nucleotides are TGCGCCAGCAGCCAAGGGGACATCCGGGAGACCCAGTACTTC. It translates to CASSQGDIRETQYF.

CDR3 bases: TGTGCCAGCAGCCGGAGAACCGGGGAGCTGTTTTTT. Translating it yields CASSRRTGELFF. This sequence joins TRBV7-2 and TRBJ2-2; no reliable D call. CDR3 length: 12 amino acids. The germline V and J ends were trimmed by 5 bases and 5 bases, with 6 bases remaining between them. Germline assignment: CDR1 SGHTA and CDR2 FQGNSA.

The rearrangement links TRBV4-2 to TRBJ2-1, with 10 nucleotides matching TRBD2. The CDR3 totals 19 residues. V shed 1 base, J shed 5 bases, and the junction held 14 bases outside the gene matches. CDR1 and CDR2 (germline): LGHNA, YNFKEQ. The CDR3 is CASSQGKFLAGVRHNEQFF. In nucleotides, the CDR3 is TGTGCCAGCAGCCAAGGAAAATTTCTAGCGGGAGTCCGCCACAATGAGCAGTTCTTC.

There are a few counts of this clonotype. This chain connects TRBV27 to TRBJ1-5; D uncertain. The V gene's germline CDR1 is MNHEY and CDR2 SMNVEV (reference sequence). V lost 5 bases and J 7 bases, leaving 15 bases between the germline ends. CDR3 size: 14 residues. The CDR3 DNA reads as TGTGCCAGCAGTCCCCGGGCCGGTGGGCAGCCCCAGCATTTT. Protein: CASSPRAGGQPQHF.

The chain joins TRBV5-1 to TRBJ1-1, with D possibly matching TRBD1 (5 bases). The germline V and J ends were trimmed by 2 bases and 5 bases, with 10 bases remaining between them. The CDR3 length is 13 residues. Germline V gene data show CDR1 as SGHRS and CDR2 as YFSETQ. The CDR3 region is CASSLKGETEAFF. CDR3 bases: TGCGCCAGCAGCTTAAAAGGGGAAACTGAAGCTTTCTTT.

This clonotype was counted only a few times. V is TRBV29-1 and J is TRBJ2-7; TRBD2 matches at 11 bases. Germline-derived CDR1 and CDR2 are SQVTM and ANQGSEA. Losses at the gene ends were 3 bases for V and 6 bases for J; bases not matched to a gene: 16. The CDR3 is 17 residues long. The CDR3 here is CSVEVRDSGRAPGEQYF. The CDR3 nucleotides are TGCAGCGTTGAGGTCAGGGATAGCGGGAGGGCCCCCGGCGAGCAGTACTTC.

This clonotype occurred a few times. The V and J genes are TRBV5-1 and TRBJ2-1; 10 nucleotides agree with TRBD2. Trimming cost V 1 base and J 9 bases; bases outside gene matches: 10. The CDR3 sequence is 16 residues long. CDR1 and CDR2 from the germline V gene are SGHRS and YFSETQ. CDR3 protein: CASSLSGRAGDTEQFF. The CDR3 coding sequence is TGCGCCAGCAGCTTGAGCGGGAGGGCCGGGGATACTGAGCAGTTCTTC.

This clonotype came up a few times. The chain couples TRBV20-1 to TRBJ1-1, with 9 bases identical to TRBD1. The CDR3 spans 13 residues. With V trimmed by 6 bases and J by 4 bases, 6 bases remained unmatched. Germline CDR1 and CDR2: DFQATT and SNEGSKA (reference sequence). Here the CDR3 DNA reads TGCAGTGCCAAACAGGGGGCGCGCACTGAAGCTTTCTTT. Translated, it gives CSAKQGARTEAFF.

The sample holds a few counts of this clonotype. The J gene is TRBJ2-5, the V gene TRBV12-3 or TRBV12-4, with TRBD1 matching 9 bases. The V and J ends lost 6 bases and 1 base, in that order; junction bases with no gene match: 6. The CDR3 is made up of 15 amino acids. The CDR3 is CASSLQGAIQETQYF. The CDR3 nucleotides read TGTGCCAGCAGCCTACAGGGGGCTATCCAAGAGACCCAGTACTTC.

The rearrangement links TRBV2 to TRBJ2-1; 8 bases align to TRBD2. The J segment lost 5 bases and the V segment lost 6 bases, leaving 6 bases of the junction unmatched. In germline, CDR1 is SNHLY, CDR2 FYNNEI. The CDR3 totals 14 residues. CDR3 nucleotide sequence: TGTGCCAGCAGGGCAGCGGGAGCCGACAATGAGCAGTTCTTC. Protein sequence: CASRAAGADNEQFF.

J is TRBJ2-3 and V is TRBV15; no definite D call. V lost 2 bases, J lost 0 bases, and 12 bases lay in between. The CDR3 contains 16 residues. Germline V gene lookup returns CDR1 LNHNV and CDR2 YYDKDF (reference sequence). The chain's CDR3 is CATSRSLAASTDTQYF. Here the CDR3 DNA reads TGTGCCACCAGCAGATCCCTTGCGGCTAGCACAGATACGCAGTATTTT. The full variable domain, rest sourced from reference TRBV15 and TRBJ2-3, is DAMVIQNPRYQVTQFGKPVTLSCSQTLNHNVMYWYQQKSSQAPKLLFHYYDKDFNNEADTPDNFQSRRPNTSFCFLDIRSPGLGDTAMYLCATSRSLAASTDTQYFGPGTRLTVL.

This clonotype was detected many times. DNA for the CDR3: TGTGCCAGCAGGCCCACCGGGGGATCCTACGAGCAGTACTTC. This gives the protein CASRPTGGSYEQYF. The chain links TRBV6-1 to TRBJ2-7; weak D call: TRBD2 (6 bases). This CDR3 has 14 residues. Germline V CDR1 and CDR2: MNHNS, SASEGT. The V and J ends lost 6 bases and 1 base respectively, with 13 bases between them.

This clonotype occurred a few times. V and J are TRBV20-1 and TRBJ2-3; TRBD1 matches 8 bases. The CDR3 runs to 12 residues. The V segment lost 5 bases and the J segment 6 bases; nucleotides outside the gene matches: 4. Germline V CDR1 and CDR2: DFQATT, SNEGSKA (reference sequence). This CDR3 reads CSAQGAWDTQYF. The CDR3, as DNA: TGCAGTGCTCAGGGGGCATGGGATACGCAGTATTTT.

The V gene is TRBV24-1, the J gene TRBJ2-1; D is ambiguous. In germline, CDR1 is KGHDR, CDR2 SFDVKD. Trimming shortened V by 6 bases and J by 6 bases, and 5 bases separated the two germline ends. This CDR3 region has 11 residues. CDR3 sequence reads: CATSLGNEQFF. DNA for the CDR3: TGTGCCACCAGTCTGGGCAATGAGCAGTTCTTC.

V is TRBV10-3 and J is TRBJ2-1; 12 bases match TRBD2. The germline V gene encodes CDR1 ENHRY and CDR2 SYGVKD. CDR3 length: 16 residues. The V segment lost 3 bases and the J segment 4 bases; nucleotides outside the gene matches: 4. CDR3 region: CAISERTSGAYNEQFF. As DNA, the CDR3 is TGTGCCATCAGTGAAAGGACTAGCGGGGCATACAATGAGCAGTTCTTC.

The chain uses TRBV14 and TRBJ2-7; D is unclear. The germline CDR1 and CDR2 sequences are SGHDN and FVKESK. Trimming stripped 4 bases from V and 6 bases from J, with 13 bases between. There are 13 residues in the CDR3. Here the CDR3 DNA reads TGTGCCAGCAGCCTCCATGGGCTTTCCGAGCAGTACTTC. Protein: CASSLHGLSEQYF.

In its sample, this clonotype was seen a few times. The chain has TRBV28 and TRBJ2-4, with TRBD1 as a possible D gene (6 bases). This CDR3 comprises 14 residues. The germline V gene has CDR1 MDHEN and CDR2 SYDVKM. The V end was cut by 5 bases, the J end by 5 bases, with 13 bases between. The CDR3 DNA reads TGTGCCAGCAGTGCTTACAGGGAAGAAAACATTCAGTACTTC. Translated: CASSAYREENIQYF.